This T cell receptor beta chain was observed in a study of blood T cell repertoires in COVID-19 (dated by TCRdb to between 2020 and 2021). Study-level background: The collaborator samples originated in the United States, Italy and Spain and spanned the acute and convalescent phases of COVID-19. The material from the prospective study consisted of cDNA or gDNA derived from T cells, B-cell-depleted T cells, or PBMCs. Subjects who had been exposed to COVID-19, were actively infected with it, or had recovered from it provided the deeply sampled blood TCRbeta repertoires that made up the dataset. A freely available public database, intended as a resource for researchers studying the immune response to SARS-CoV-2, is where the repertoires were released. Samples were obtained from the ongoing ImmuneRACE study (first 160 participants) and from over 1,000 subjects provided by 6 global collaborators. A de-identified subject ID, COVID-19 status, age in years and sex were almost always included in the sample metadata. Where available, HLA class I and class II types were taken from metadata supplied by the sample provider and were not determined by assay-based typing.

Broad study findings and their caveats: The amount of clinical and demographic metadata varied by source and participant and was provided uncurated.

From its cysteine to its phenylalanine, the CDR3 spans 17 amino acids. Kept here is only the CDR3 DNA, which spans 51 bases and is read in frame from base 1. Trimming leaves V shorter by 6 bases and J shorter by 7 bases, with the junction holding 16 bases beyond the gene matches. CDR1 and CDR2 are read off the germline V gene as MDHEN and SYDVKM. The immunoSEQ Assay, a bias-controlled multiplex PCR, was used to amplify TCRbeta CDR3 regions from genomic DNA. The authors' analysis ran thus. The number of nucleated cells in each sample was estimated from the amplification of reference gene primers within the assay. To quantify the absolute abundance of each unique TCRbeta CDR3 rearrangement, sequence reads were collapsed and filtered. For each sample, productive Simpson clonality was calculated as the square root of Simpson's diversity index across productive rearrangements. TCRdb took this table from immuneACCESS and kept in-frame rearrangements with V and J called. Such tables lack part of the clones; where checked against another copy, unresolved V genes explain under half of the gap, and the rest is unexplained. The D gene and trimming were derived from the DNA, and the V and J assignments and clone size from that table. Present in this sample are fewer than 90,000 clones, 85% to 90% of which were seen just once. Of the sample, approximately 6.8% is held by the ten largest clones.

Each collaborating institution followed its own protocols to collect whole blood in K2EDTA tubes. For TCRbeta analysis, collaborators shipped samples in one of three forms: frozen whole blood, isolated PBMCs, or DNA extracted from either of those sample types. Comment on this clone: The antigen this receptor binds is unknown. No base qualities exist here, and no much larger clone lies one base off it.

The source material was peripheral blood. The chain employs TRBV28 and TRBJ1-5; the junction holds 9 bases that match TRBD1. This TCR derives from an elderly woman with active COVID-19. CDR3 region: CASRPPGTGRFAQPQHF. The DNA sequence is given as TGTGCCAGCAGACCCCCTGGGACAGGGAGGTTTGCACAGCCCCAGCATTTT.